This TCR beta chain was sequenced during a study of Tregs in tolerant kidney transplant recipients. Points from the study as a whole: In tolerant patients, donor-specific Tregs outgrew total Tregs, suggesting antigen-driven expansion. For some patients, primers changed over time, blocking nucleotide-level comparison.

FACS sorting followed an approximately 6-day coculture of CFSE-labeled recipient PBMCs with irradiated graft donor PBMCs. TCRdb's copy holds only in-frame clones and misses some; the assay was immunoSEQ multiplex PCR. In all, the sample yields thousands of clones. Concerning this clone itself: Its antigen is still unknown. Read coverage stops 3 residues before the CDR3 terminus; the germline J gene supplies the remainder.

The CDR3 runs to 15 residues. CDR1 is SGHRS and CDR2 is YFSETQ in the germline V gene. J was trimmed by 5 bases and V by 6 bases; bases with no gene match: 13. Source: CD8+ T cells from blood cultured with allogeneic cells, taken before the transplant. The source of this sequence is a human patient who received a combined kidney and bone marrow transplant. V usage is TRBV5-1 and J usage is TRBJ2-5, with TRBD2 matching 7 bases. The part of the CDR3 DNA that was read is TGCGCCAGCACCTCGGGAGGCGGGGATGTGGAGACC. It codes for CASTSGGGDVET. The entire CDR3 is CASTSGGGDVETQYF.